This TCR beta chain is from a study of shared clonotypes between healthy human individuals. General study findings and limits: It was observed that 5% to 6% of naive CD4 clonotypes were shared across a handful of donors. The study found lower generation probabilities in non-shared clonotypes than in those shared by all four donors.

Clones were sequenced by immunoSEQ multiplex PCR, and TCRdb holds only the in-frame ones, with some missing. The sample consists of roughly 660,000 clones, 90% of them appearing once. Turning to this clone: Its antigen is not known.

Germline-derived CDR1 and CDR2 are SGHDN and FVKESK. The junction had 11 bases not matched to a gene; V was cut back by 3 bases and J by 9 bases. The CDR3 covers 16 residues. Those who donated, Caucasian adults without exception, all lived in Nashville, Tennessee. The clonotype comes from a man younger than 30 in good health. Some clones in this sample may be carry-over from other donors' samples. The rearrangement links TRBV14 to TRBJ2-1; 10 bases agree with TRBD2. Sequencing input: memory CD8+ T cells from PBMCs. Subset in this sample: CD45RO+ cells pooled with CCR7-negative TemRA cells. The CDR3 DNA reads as TGTGCCAGCAGCCAGGAGCGGGAGGGCCTTGTTAGTGAGCAGTTCTTC. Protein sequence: CASSQEREGLVSEQFF.